This T cell receptor beta chain was identified during a study of control samples from healthy donors and cancer patients (dated by TCRdb to 2020 to 2022). Library preparation employed the immunoSEQ multiplex PCR assay. TCRdb's version of the immuneACCESS table is confined to in-frame rearrangements and falls short of the full clone set. An unresolved V gene accounts for under half of the shortfall where checked; the remainder is of unknown origin. This sample is represented by under 150,000 clones; more than 90% of them were singletons. Of the sample, approximately 11% falls within the top ten clones. This clone was observed once. This receptor's antigen is unknown. No base-level quality is on record; no much larger clone is a single base apart. The CDR3 sequence holds 12 residues, the cysteine and phenylalanine included. Only the CDR3 DNA is retained, 36 bases long and in frame from the first base. As encoded in the germline V gene, CDR1 is SQVTM while CDR2 is ANQGSEA. V sheds 4 bases and J sheds 5 bases, leaving 8 bases between their ends.

Sequencing used blood. Rearrangement joined TRBV29-1 to TRBJ1-4, with the D gene too uncertain to name. The sequence was collected from a man in his thirties or forties in good health. The DNA is as follows: TGCAGCGTTGCCGTAACAAATGAAAAACTGTTTTTT. This gives the protein CSVAVTNEKLFF. With the portions outside the CDR3 filled from the reference TRBV29-1 and TRBJ1-4 genes, the complete variable region becomes SAVISQKPSRDICQRGTSLTIQCQVDSQVTMMFWYRQQPGQSLTLIATANQGSEATYESGFVIDKFPISRPNLTFSTLTVSNMSPEDSSIYLCSVAVTNEKLFFGSGTQLSVL.